This T cell receptor beta chain stems from a study of blood T cells in healthy people across ages. Primed by a sample-barcoded 5' primer and a J-beta primer mix, a second PCR proceeded for 7 to 11 cycles. TCRdb used MiXCR to reprocess the 5' RACE reads, holding one entry per CDR3 protein. The table has roughly 1,100,000 distinct CDR3 sequences, around 25% seen once. This clonotype has just a few counts. CDR1 and CDR2 (germline): SNHLY, FYNNEI. The CDR3 is 15 amino acids. The sample was also linked to a second study, of T cells of mothers and their children. That paper adds: Both sample barcodes and 2-4 random nucleotides came from the M1S primer of the second PCR. Mothers and children who were related shared slightly more overlap than unrelated pairs, but not significantly more.

This sequence originates from a girl aged 2-10 years in good health. The sequenced sample was blood. This chain links TRBV2 with TRBJ2-5; 11 nucleotides align to TRBD2. The J call could be wrong; TRBJ2-1 is a better fit for the DNA end. DNA of the CDR3: TGTGCCAGCAGTGTCCTAGCGGGAGGCCCACATGAGCAGTTCTTC. This sequence encodes CASSVLAGGPHEQFF.